The T cell receptor (beta chain) described here comes from a study of control samples from healthy donors and cancer patients. Trimming left V 2 bases short and J 2 bases short, with 10 bases between. This CDR3 contains 14 residues. Per germline, CDR1 KGHSH and CDR2 LQKENI. Sequenced by immunoSEQ multiplex PCR; TCRdb stores in-frame clones only, minus some. In the table there are roughly 140,000 clones, about 89% of which are singletons. The V call is TRBV18, the J call TRBJ2-7; tentatively, D is TRBD1 (7 bases). Sequenced sample: blood. This sequence was found in a man in his thirties or forties in good health. CDR3 in amino acids: CASSPAGQTYEQYF. The CDR3 DNA reads as TGTGCCAGCTCACCAGCGGGACAGACCTACGAGCAGTACTTC.